This TCR beta chain was found in a study of shared clonotypes between healthy human individuals. Some clones are missing from TCRdb's copy, which holds only in-frame ones; the method was immunoSEQ multiplex PCR. The table records around 1.1 million clones, 60% to 85% of them present only once. This clone came up many times. This clonotype originated in a young man in good health. Some clones in this sample may be carry-over from other donors' samples. The source material was memory CD4+ T cells from PBMCs. Noted subset: CD45RA-negative fraction.

CDR3 residues: CASSSSGTQAYGYTF. The DNA of the CDR3 is TGTGCCAGCAGCTCTTCGGGGACACAAGCCTATGGCTACACCTTC. The chain couples TRBV5-5 to TRBJ1-2; a possible D gene is TRBD1 (6 bases). This CDR3 spans 15 amino acids. The germline V and J ends were trimmed by 3 bases and 4 bases, with 16 bases remaining between them. Per the germline V gene, CDR1 is SGHKS and CDR2 is YYEKEE (reference sequence).